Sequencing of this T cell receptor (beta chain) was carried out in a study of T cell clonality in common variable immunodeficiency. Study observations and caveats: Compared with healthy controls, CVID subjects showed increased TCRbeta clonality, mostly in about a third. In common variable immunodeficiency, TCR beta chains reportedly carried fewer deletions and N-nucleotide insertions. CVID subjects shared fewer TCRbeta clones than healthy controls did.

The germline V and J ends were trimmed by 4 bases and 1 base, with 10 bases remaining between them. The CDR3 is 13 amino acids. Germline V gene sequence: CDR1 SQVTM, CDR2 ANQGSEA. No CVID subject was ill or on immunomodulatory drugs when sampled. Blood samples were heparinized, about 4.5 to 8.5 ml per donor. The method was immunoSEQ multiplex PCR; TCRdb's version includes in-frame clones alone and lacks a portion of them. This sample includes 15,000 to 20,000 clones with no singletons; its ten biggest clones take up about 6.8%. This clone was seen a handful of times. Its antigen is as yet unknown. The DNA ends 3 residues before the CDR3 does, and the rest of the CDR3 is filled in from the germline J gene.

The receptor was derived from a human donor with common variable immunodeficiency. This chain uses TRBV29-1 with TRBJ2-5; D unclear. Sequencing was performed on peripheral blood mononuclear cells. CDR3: CSVVWRPQETQYF. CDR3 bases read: TGCAGCGTTGTGTGGCGGCCCCAAGAGACC.